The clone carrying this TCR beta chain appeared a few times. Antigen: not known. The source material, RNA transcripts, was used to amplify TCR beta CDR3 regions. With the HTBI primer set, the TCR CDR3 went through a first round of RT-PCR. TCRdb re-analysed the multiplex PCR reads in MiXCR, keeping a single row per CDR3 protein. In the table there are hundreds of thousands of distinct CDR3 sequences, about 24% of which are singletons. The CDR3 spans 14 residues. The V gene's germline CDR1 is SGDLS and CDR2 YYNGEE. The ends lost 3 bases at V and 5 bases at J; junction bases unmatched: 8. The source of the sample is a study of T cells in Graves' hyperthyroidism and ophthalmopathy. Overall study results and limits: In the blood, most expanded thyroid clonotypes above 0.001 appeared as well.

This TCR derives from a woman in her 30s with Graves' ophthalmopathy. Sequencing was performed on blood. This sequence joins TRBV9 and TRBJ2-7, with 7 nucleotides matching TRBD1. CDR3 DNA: TGTGCCAGCAGCGCTCCGGGACAGACTCACGAGCAGTACTTC. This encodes CASSAPGQTHEQYF. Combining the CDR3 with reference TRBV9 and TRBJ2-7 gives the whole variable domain DSGVTQTPKHLITATGQRVTLRCSPRSGDLSVYWYQQSLDQGLQFLIQYYNGEERAKGNILERFSAQQFPDLHSELNLSSLELGDSALYFCASSAPGQTHEQYFGPGTRLTVT.